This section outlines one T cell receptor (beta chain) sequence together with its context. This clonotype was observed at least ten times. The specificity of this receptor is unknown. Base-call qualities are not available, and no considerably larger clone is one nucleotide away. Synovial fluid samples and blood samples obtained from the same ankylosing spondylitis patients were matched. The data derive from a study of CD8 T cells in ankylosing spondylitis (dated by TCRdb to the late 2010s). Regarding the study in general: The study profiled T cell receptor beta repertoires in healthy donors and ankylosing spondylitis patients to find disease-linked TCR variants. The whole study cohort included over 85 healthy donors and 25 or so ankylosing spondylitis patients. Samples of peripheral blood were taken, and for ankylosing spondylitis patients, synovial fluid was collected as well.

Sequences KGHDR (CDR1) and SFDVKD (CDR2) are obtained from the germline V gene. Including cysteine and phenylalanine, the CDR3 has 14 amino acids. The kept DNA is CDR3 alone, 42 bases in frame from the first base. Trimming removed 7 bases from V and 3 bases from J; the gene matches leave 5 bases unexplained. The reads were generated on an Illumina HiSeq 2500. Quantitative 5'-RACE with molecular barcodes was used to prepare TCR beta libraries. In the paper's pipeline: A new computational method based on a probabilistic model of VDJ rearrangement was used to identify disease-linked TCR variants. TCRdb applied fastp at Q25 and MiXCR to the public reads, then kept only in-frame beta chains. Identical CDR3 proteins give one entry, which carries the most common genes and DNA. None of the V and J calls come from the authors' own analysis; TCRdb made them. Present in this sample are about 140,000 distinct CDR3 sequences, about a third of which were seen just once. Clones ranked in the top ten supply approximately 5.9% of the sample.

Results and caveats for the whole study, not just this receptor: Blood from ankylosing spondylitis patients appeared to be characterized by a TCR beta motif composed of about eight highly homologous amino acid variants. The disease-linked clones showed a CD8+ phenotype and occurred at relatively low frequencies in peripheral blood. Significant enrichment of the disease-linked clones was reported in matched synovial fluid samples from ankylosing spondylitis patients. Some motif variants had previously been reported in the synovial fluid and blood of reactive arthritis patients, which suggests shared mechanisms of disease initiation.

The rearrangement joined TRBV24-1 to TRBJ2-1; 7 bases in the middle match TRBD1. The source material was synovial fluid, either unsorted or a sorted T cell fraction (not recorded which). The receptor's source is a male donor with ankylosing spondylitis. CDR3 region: CATSQRQGYNEQFF. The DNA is TGTGCCACCAGCCAAAGACAGGGCTACAATGAGCAGTTCTTC.